This T cell receptor beta chain was found in a study of T cells in women clearing cervical HPV infection. Generated by immunoSEQ multiplex PCR, the TCRdb table keeps only in-frame clones and is missing some. The ten most abundant clones cover 0.95% to 1.5% of a sample with 40,000 to 45,000 clones. Points on this clone: The antigen remains undetermined.

All donors had a single incident cervical HPV16 infection, not prevalent. MY09/MY11 PCR detected cervical HPV DNA; dot-blot assigned genotypes. General observations from the study: Repertoire richness, not evenness, was significantly elevated in CIN3+ cases versus controls. Richness plus V gene abundances separated cases from controls with AUC around 0.79.

Sequenced sample: blood buffy coat. The clonotype was recovered from a woman between 18 and 69 years old with a cervical HPV16 infection that either progressed to CIN3+ or cleared (not recorded which).

The sequenced CDR3 bases are TGCGCCAGCAGCTCGGAACACGAGGGGCTCCCCTTCTACGAG. Translating it yields CASSSEHEGLPFYE. The complete CDR3 protein is CASSSEHEGLPFYEQYF. The chain links TRBV5-1 to TRBJ2-7; either TRBD1 or TRBD2 may fit D (5 bases each). The read terminates 3 residues ahead of where the CDR3 ends, so the germline J gene completes it. Germline V CDR1 and CDR2: SGHRS, YFSETQ. There are 17 residues in the CDR3. V gave up 3 bases and J gave up 3 bases, with 22 bases separating them.